A single sample is the source of the 10 T cell receptor beta chains below, sequenced in a study of cytomegalovirus exposure and HLA in healthy donors. The PCR had 60 Vbeta and 13 Jbeta primers. Sequencing was performed with immunoSEQ multiplex PCR; in TCRdb, only in-frame clones are kept and a portion is missing. Here the sample spans about 150,000 clones, 60% to 80% being singletons. Sequenced material: PBMCs. The receptors originated from a man aged 30 to 45 in good health and CMV-seronegative.

CDR3 DNA sequence: TGTGCCAGCAGTGAAGGTAGACAAGTCACTGAAGCTTTCTTT. Translating gives CASSEGRQVTEAFF. The chain joins TRBV2 to TRBJ1-1, with D uncertain. Trimming took off 1 base at V and 4 bases at J, with 10 bases between the two ends. The CDR3 sequence is 14 residues long. Germline values: CDR1 SNHLY, CDR2 FYNNEI.

This clone was found once. V gene TRBV6-1 combines with J gene TRBJ2-1, with D maybe TRBD1 (5 bases). Trimming cost V 8 bases and J 0 bases, with 11 bases left between them. The CDR3 has 14 residues. Looked up from germline, CDR1 is MNHNS and CDR2 is SASEGT. CDR3 in amino acids: CASLSTGSYNEQFF. The CDR3 DNA follows: TGTGCCAGCTTATCCACAGGCTCCTACAATGAGCAGTTCTTC.

This clone came up a few times. CDR3 region: CASSLEGTSVGEQYF. CDR3 nucleotides: TGTGCCAGCAGCTTGGAGGGGACTAGTGTAGGCGAGCAGTACTTC. The chain carries TRBV5-4 and TRBJ2-7; 8 bases map to TRBD2. The CDR3 spans 15 residues. Germline V gene sequence: CDR1 SGHNT, CDR2 YYREEE (reference sequence). J gave up 6 bases and V 0 bases, and 8 bases lay outside the gene matches.

In the case of this clone: A read error may account for a junction end that differs from germline. This chain links TRBV7-7 with TRBJ2-7, with D perhaps being TRBD1 or TRBD2 (5 bases each). Per the germline V gene, CDR1 is SSHAT and CDR2 is FNYEAQ (reference sequence). This CDR3 contains 14 residues. Written as DNA, the CDR3 is TGTGCTAGCAGCTTAGGGACCCAGGGCTACGAGCAGTACTTC. Encoded protein: CASSLGTQGYEQYF.

The CDR3 spells CASSFLLAGVENEQFF. DNA of the CDR3: TGTGCCAGCAGCTTCTTACTAGCGGGAGTCGAGAATGAGCAGTTCTTC. J is TRBJ2-1 and V is TRBV11-2; 11 nucleotides match TRBD2. Trimming at V came to 3 bases and at J to 7 bases, leaving 8 bases not matched to a gene. Germline CDR1 SGHAT, CDR2 FQNNGV. This CDR3 comprises 16 residues. Supplemented by reference TRBV11-2 and TRBJ2-1, the full variable domain reads EAGVAQSPRYKIIEKRQSVAFWCNPISGHATLYWYQQILGQGPKLLIQFQNNGVVDDSQLPKDRFSAERLKGVDSTLKIQPAKLEDSAVYLCASSFLLAGVENEQFFGPGTRLTVL.

V is TRBV9 and J is TRBJ1-2, with 7 bases lining up with TRBD1. Trimming cost V 0 bases and J 3 bases; bases outside gene matches: 5. Germline V gives CDR1 SGDLS, CDR2 YYNGEE. CDR3 size: 15 residues. The CDR3 is CASSVGPTGDYGYTF. The CDR3 DNA reads TGTGCCAGCAGCGTAGGTCCAACAGGGGACTATGGCTACACCTTC.

A note on this clone: One end of the junction is discordant with germline, which a read error may explain. The chain has TRBV2 and TRBJ1-5; 7 bases align to TRBD1. The CDR3 loop spans 16 amino acids. Germline assignment: CDR1 SNHLY and CDR2 FYNNEI. This CDR3 is CASREDRVRGNQPQHF. CDR3 nucleotides: TGTGCCAGCAGGGAAGACAGGGTAAGGGGCAATCAGCCCCAGCATTTT. The variable domain in full, with the rest retrieved from reference TRBV2 and TRBJ1-5, is EPEVTQTPSHQVTQMGQEVILRCVPISNHLYFYWYRQILGQKVEFLVSFYNNEISEKSEIFDDQFSVERPDGSNFTLKIRSTKLEDSAMYFCASREDRVRGNQPQHFGDGTRLSIL.

This clone was seen just once. V and J are TRBV30 and TRBJ1-1; no clear D gene. V lost 1 base, J lost 2 bases, and 11 bases lay in between. There are 14 residues in the CDR3. The germline V gene encodes CDR1 GTSNPN and CDR2 SVGIG (reference sequence). DNA for the CDR3: TGTGCCTGGAGTGGGGCCAGGTTAAACACTGAAGCTTTCTTT. Encoded protein: CAWSGARLNTEAFF. Complete variable domain (other parts from reference TRBV30 and TRBJ1-1): SQTIHQWPATLVQPVGSPLSLECTVEGTSNPNLYWYRQAAGRGLQLLFYSVGIGQISSEVPQNLSASRPQDRQFILSSKKLLLSDSGFYLCAWSGARLNTEAFFGQGTRLTVV.

The chain is built from TRBV5-1 and TRBJ2-5; 10 positions match TRBD2. V dropped 3 bases and J dropped 2; count of bases not matched to a gene: 4. The CDR3 runs to 15 residues. Germline V gene lookup returns CDR1 SGHRS and CDR2 YFSETQ. The CDR3 region has the DNA TGCGCCAGCAGCTCTAGCGGGAGAGGACAAGAGACCCAGTACTTC. This codes for CASSSSGRGQETQYF.

The V gene is TRBV5-4, the J gene TRBJ2-5; tentatively, D is TRBD1 (5 bases). Germline CDR1 and CDR2: SGHNT and YYREEE (reference sequence). The CDR3 extends over 14 amino acids. Trimming cost V 3 bases and J 1 base, with 10 bases left between them. CDR3 sequence reads: CASSSGLSQETQYF. CDR3 nucleotides: TGTGCCAGCAGCTCAGGGTTGAGCCAAGAGACCCAGTACTTC.